This TCR beta chain was sequenced during a study of cytomegalovirus exposure and HLA in healthy donors. Regarding the study as a whole: Most TCR sequences proved rare, with some public TCRs found in many donors. Investigators reported 150 to 200 TCR beta chains as tied to cytomegalovirus. Earlier results showed most TCR beta V segments being productive about 87% or about 30% of the time.

With 7 bases clipped from V and 5 bases from J, the junction kept 10 bases outside the gene matches. From germline, CDR1 is SEHNR and CDR2 FQNEAQ (reference sequence). This CDR3 spans 15 amino acids. Sampled while nominally healthy, donors likely had unrecorded immune exposures. Remarks on this clone: Its target is not known.

The PCR employed 60 Vbeta primers together with 13 Jbeta primers. Clones were read by immunoSEQ multiplex PCR, and TCRdb kept only the in-frame ones, dropping some. The sample has more than 95,000 clones; 70% to 80% are singletons. This chain links TRBV7-9 with TRBJ2-2; 7 bases align to TRBD2. Sequences were obtained from PBMCs. The clonotype was recovered from a man aged 35 to 55 in good health and CMV-seronegative. Here the CDR3 DNA reads TGTGCCAGCACCCGCGGGGAGGGCCGAACCGGGGAGCTGTTTTTT. Its protein product is CASTRGEGRTGELFF.